The rows below give T cell receptor beta chains drawn from one sample of a study of T cell responses to AZD1222 COVID-19 vaccine. Clones were sequenced by immunoSEQ multiplex PCR, and TCRdb holds only the in-frame ones, with some missing. This sample has approximately 110,000 clones; more than 75% occur once, and the top ten carry around 5%. Specimen: peripheral blood, collected on day 0 of AZD1222 vaccination. These receptors all come from an adult in good health. Each CDR3 is given with its conserved first and last residue. D genes are given only for firm matches. Only part of the rows carry a size: once, few, many, or a class if the clone is expanded.

v_gene	j_gene	d_gene	abundance	CDR3aa	CDR3nt
TRBV6-5	TRBJ1-1	TRBD1	-	CASERTGRGTEAFF	TGTGCCAGCGAGAGGACAGGCCGAGGGACTGAAGCTTTCTTT
TRBV5-1	TRBJ2-3	-	-	CASSLVTDTQYF	TGCGCCAGCAGCTTGGTCACAGATACGCAGTATTTT
TRBV9	TRBJ1-4	TRBD1	-	CASSPATGGYEKLFF	TGTGCCAGCAGCCCCGCGACAGGGGGCTACGAAAAACTGTTTTTT
TRBV15	TRBJ1-3	-	-	CATSRTEAGNTIYF	TGTGCCACCAGCAGGACGGAGGCTGGGAACACCATATATTTT
TRBV19	TRBJ2-2	-	few	CASSEAGRTGELFF	TGTGCCAGTAGCGAGGCGGGCAGGACCGGGGAGCTGTTTTTT
TRBV5-1	TRBJ1-2	-	few	CASSPPNKGYTF	TGCGCCAGCAGCCCACCAAATAAAGGCTACACCTTC
TRBV5-6	TRBJ1-2	-	-	CASSSRQNYGYTF	TGTGCCAGCAGCTCCCGTCAGAACTATGGCTACACCTTC
TRBV27	TRBJ1-1	-	-	CASSMGAEAFF	TGTGCCAGCAGTATGGGGGCTGAAGCTTTCTTT
TRBV6-5	TRBJ2-5	-	once	CASSYMAGVGTQYF	TGTGCCAGCAGTTATATGGCAGGGGTGGGGACCCAGTACTTC
TRBV9	TRBJ1-6	-	-	CASSSSQGWSPLHF	TGTGCCAGCAGCTCGTCCCAGGGTTGGTCACCCCTCCACTTT
TRBV2	TRBJ1-3	-	-	CASGPSGNTIYF	TGTGCCAGCGGACCCTCTGGAAACACCATATATTTT
TRBV30	TRBJ1-4	TRBD1	-	CAWSRDREYEKLFF	TGTGCCTGGAGTCGGGACAGGGAATATGAAAAACTGTTTTTT
TRBV7-2	TRBJ2-7	-	-	CASSLRTEAGTAPYEQYF	TGTGCCAGCAGCTTAAGAACTGAAGCCGGGACGGCCCCCTACGAGCAGTACTTC
TRBV19	TRBJ1-2	-	-	CASSRTDIYGYTF	TGTGCCAGTAGTAGGACAGACATCTATGGCTACACCTTC